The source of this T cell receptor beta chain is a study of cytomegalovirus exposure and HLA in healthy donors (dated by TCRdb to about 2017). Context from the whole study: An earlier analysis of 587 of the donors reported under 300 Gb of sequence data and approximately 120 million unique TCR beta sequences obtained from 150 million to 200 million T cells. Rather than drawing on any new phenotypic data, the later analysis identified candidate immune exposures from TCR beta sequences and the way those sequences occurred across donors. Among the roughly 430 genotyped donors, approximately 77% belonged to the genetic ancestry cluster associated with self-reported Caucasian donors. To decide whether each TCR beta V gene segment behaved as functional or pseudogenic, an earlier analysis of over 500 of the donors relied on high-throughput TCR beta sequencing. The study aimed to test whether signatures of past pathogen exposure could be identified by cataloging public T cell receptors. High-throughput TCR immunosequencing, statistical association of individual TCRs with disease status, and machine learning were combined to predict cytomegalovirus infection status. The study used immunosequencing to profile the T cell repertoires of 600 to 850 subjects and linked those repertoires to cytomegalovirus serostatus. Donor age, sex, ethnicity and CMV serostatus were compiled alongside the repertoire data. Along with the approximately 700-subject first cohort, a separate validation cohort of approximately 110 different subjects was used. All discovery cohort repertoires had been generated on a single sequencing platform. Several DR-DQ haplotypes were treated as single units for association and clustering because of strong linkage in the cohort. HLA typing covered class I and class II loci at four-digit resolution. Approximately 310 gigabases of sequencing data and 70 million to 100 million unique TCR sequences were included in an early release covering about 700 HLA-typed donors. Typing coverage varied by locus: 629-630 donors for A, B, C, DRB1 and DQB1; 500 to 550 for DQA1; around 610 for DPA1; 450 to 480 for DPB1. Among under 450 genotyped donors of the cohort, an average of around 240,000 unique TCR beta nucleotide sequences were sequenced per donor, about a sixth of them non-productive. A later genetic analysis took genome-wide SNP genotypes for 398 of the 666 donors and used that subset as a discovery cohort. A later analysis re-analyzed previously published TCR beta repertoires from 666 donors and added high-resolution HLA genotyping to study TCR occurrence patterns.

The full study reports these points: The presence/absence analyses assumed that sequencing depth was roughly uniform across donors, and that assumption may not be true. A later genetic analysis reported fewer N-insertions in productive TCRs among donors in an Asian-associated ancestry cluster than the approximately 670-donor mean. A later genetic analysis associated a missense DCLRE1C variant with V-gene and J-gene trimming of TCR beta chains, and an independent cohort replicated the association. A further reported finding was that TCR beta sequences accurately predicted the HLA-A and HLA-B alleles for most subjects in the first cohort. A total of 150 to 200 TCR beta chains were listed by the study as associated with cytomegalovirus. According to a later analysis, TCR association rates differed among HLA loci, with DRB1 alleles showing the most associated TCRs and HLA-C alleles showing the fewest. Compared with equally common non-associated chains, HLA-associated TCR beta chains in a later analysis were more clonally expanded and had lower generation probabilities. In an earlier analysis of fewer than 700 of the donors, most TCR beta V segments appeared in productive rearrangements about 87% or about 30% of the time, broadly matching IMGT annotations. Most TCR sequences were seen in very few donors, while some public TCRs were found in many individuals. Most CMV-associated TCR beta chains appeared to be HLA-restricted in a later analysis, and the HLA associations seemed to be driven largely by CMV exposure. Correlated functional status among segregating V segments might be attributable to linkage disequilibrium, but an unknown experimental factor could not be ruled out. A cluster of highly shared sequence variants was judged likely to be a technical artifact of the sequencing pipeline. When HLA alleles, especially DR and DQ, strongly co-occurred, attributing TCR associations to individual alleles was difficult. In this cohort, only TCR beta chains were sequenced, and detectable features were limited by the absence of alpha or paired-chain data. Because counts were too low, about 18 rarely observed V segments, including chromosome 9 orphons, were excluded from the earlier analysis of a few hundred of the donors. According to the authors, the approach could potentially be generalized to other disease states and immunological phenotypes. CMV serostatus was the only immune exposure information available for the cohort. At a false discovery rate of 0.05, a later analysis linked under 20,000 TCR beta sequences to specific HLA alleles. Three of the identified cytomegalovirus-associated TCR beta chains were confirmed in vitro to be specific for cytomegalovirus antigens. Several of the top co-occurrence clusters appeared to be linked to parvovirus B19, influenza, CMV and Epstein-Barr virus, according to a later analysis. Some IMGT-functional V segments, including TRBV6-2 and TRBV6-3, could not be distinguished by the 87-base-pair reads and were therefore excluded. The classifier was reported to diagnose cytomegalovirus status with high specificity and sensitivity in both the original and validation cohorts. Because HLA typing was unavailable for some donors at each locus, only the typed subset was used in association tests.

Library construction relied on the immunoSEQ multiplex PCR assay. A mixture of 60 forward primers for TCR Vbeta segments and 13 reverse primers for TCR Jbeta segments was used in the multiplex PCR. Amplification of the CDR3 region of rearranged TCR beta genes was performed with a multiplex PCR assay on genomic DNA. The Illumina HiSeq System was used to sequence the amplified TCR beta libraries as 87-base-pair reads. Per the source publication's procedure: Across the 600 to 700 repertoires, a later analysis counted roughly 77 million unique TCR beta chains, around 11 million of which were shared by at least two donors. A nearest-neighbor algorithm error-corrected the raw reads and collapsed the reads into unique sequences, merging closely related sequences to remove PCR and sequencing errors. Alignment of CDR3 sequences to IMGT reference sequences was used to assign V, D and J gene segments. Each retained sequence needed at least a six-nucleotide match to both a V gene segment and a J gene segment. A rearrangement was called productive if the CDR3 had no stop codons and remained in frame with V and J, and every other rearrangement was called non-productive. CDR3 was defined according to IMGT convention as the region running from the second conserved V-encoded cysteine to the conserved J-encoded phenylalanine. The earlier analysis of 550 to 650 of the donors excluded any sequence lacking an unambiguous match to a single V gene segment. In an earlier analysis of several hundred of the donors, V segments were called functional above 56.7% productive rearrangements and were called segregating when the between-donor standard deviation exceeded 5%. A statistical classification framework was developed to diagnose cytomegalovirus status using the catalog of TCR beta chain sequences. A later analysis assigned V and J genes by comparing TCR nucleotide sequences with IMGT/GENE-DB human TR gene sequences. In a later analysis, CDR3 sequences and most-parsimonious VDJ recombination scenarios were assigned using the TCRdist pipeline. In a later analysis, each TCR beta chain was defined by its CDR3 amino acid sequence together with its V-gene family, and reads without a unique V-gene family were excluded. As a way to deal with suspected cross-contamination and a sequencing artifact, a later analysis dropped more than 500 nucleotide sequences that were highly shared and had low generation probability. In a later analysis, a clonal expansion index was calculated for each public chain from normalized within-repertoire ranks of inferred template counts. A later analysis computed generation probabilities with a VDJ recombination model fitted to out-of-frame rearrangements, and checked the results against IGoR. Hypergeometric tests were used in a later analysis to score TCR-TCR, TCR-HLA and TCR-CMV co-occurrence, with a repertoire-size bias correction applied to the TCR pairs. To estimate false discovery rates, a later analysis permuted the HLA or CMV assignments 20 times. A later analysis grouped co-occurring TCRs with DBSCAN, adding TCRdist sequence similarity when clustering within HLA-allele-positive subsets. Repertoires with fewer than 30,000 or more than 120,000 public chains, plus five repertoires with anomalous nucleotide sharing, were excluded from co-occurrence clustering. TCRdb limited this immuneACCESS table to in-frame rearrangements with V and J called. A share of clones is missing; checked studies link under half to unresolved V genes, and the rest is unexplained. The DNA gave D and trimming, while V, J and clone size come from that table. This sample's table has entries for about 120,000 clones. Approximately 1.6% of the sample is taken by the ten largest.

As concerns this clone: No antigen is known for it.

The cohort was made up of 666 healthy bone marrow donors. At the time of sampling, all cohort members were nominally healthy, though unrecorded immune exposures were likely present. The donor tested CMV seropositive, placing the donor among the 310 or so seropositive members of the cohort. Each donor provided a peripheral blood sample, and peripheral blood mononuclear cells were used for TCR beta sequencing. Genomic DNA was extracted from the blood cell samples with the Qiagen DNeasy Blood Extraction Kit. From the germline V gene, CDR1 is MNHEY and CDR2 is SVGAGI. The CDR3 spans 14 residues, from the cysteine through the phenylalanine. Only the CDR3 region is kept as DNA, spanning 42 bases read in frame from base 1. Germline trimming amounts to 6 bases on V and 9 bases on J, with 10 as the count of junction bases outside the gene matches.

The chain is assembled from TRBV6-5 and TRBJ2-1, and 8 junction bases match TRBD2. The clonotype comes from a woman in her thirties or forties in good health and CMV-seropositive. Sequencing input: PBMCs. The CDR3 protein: CASSPQTGGVEQFF. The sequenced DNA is TGTGCCAGCAGCCCCCAGACGGGGGGGGTTGAGCAGTTCTTC.